Each of the 6 T cell receptor beta chains below was sequenced from the same sample in a study of T-cell memory formation after mild COVID-19. TCRdb itself ran the 5' RACE reads through MiXCR, one entry per CDR3 protein. The profile shows approximately 430,000 distinct CDR3 sequences, around a quarter of them singletons. The sequenced sample was PBMCs or a T cell subset sorted from them (not recorded which). The receptors originated from an adult woman who had mild COVID-19 (a few samples of this study predate the infection). Cell type and time point are not known.

This clonotype has just a few counts. This chain links TRBV27 with TRBJ2-1; a weak D match, TRBD2 (6 bases). Trimming pared 2 bases from V and 4 bases from J, leaving 9 bases between. The CDR3 is 14 amino acids. CDR1 is MNHEY and CDR2 is SMNVEV in the germline V gene (reference sequence). CDR3 loop: CASSLLARYNEQFF. CDR3 bases: TGTGCCAGCAGTTTACTAGCGCGGTACAATGAGCAGTTCTTC.

The chain links TRBV20-1 to TRBJ2-7, with unresolved D. From germline, CDR1 is DFQATT and CDR2 SNEGSKA (reference sequence). CDR3 length: 10 residues. V shed 3 bases and J shed 6 bases, with 6 bases lying between them. CDR3 residues: CSASLGEQYF. DNA of the CDR3: TGCAGTGCTAGCCTGGGCGAGCAGTACTTC.

The CDR3 DNA reads as TGCAGCGTTGAAGATCGGGGACAGGGGGGCGAGCAGTACTTC. This sequence encodes CSVEDRGQGGEQYF. The chain couples TRBV29-1 to TRBJ2-7; 11 bases fit TRBD1. The V and J ends lost 0 bases and 6 bases, in that order; junction bases with no gene match: 4. Germline CDR1 reads SQVTM; CDR2 reads ANQGSEA. CDR3 length: 14 amino acids.

The chain joins TRBV11-2 to TRBJ2-3; no definite D call. The CDR3 loop spans 15 amino acids. The V end lost 2 bases, the J end lost 1 base, and 10 bases lay between the germline ends. The germline V gene encodes CDR1 SGHAT and CDR2 FQNNGV. In DNA form, the CDR3 reads TGTGCCAGCAGCTTAACGGTTCAGGGCACAGATACGCAGTATTTT. As protein: CASSLTVQGTDTQYF.

The chain uses TRBV7-8 and TRBJ2-3; D is undetermined. V lost 1 base and J 0 bases, leaving 11 bases between the germline ends. The CDR3 totals 16 residues. Looked up from germline, CDR1 is SGHVS and CDR2 is FQNEAQ. The CDR3 spells CASSLVFAPSTDTQYF. The DNA of the CDR3 is TGTGCCAGCAGCTTAGTTTTTGCTCCTAGCACAGATACGCAGTATTTT.

The chain recombines TRBV7-9 with TRBJ2-7; 8 bases line up with TRBD2. The length of the CDR3 is 13 residues. V dropped 8 bases and J dropped 0; count of bases not matched to a gene: 3. Germline V gene sequence: CDR1 SEHNR, CDR2 FQNEAQ (reference sequence). CDR3 DNA sequence: TGTGCCAGCGGCGGGAGGAACTCCTACGAGCAGTACTTC. Translated: CASGGRNSYEQYF.